The 13 T cell receptor beta chains below come from one sample, sequenced in a study of cytomegalovirus exposure and HLA in healthy donors. The PCR used 60 Vbeta and 13 Jbeta primers. Produced via immunoSEQ multiplex PCR; TCRdb's table is partial and in-frame only. Its table lists 110,000 to 150,000 clones. The sample was PBMCs. These receptors were collected from a male donor in good health and CMV-seronegative.

This chain links TRBV5-6 with TRBJ1-5; 10 bases map to TRBD1. The CDR3 spans 14 residues. Germline CDR1 is SGHDT and CDR2 is YYEEEE. V was pared by 4 bases and J by 6 bases, with 4 bases of the junction left unmatched. Here the CDR3 reads CASSQGQGIQPQHF. Written as DNA, the CDR3 is TGTGCCAGCAGCCAGGGACAGGGGATTCAGCCCCAGCATTTT.

The chain is built from TRBV5-1 and TRBJ2-5, with 7 bases lining up with TRBD2. In germline, CDR1 is SGHRS, CDR2 YFSETQ. V was clipped by 7 bases and J by 2 bases; unmatched bases: 5. The CDR3 has 13 amino acids. The CDR3 reads CASRGGQQETQYF. The CDR3 coding sequence is TGCGCCAGCCGGGGAGGGCAGCAAGAGACCCAGTACTTC.

The V call is TRBV5-4, the J call TRBJ1-1, with D perhaps matching TRBD1 (5 bases). The germline V and J ends were trimmed by 2 bases and 0 bases, with 8 bases remaining between them. The CDR3 is 14 amino acids. Germline V gives CDR1 SGHNT, CDR2 YYREEE (reference sequence). Here the CDR3 reads CASSFDRVNTEAFF. In DNA, the CDR3 is TGTGCCAGCAGCTTTGACAGAGTGAACACTGAAGCTTTCTTT.

The chain links TRBV7-2 to TRBJ1-4; 7 bases fit TRBD1. CDR1 is SGHTA and CDR2 is FQGNSA in the germline V gene. The CDR3 totals 16 residues. After removal of 5 bases from V and 6 bases from J, the junction contained 12 bases not matched to a gene. The CDR3 reads CASSLPRDSGYEKLFF. For the CDR3, the DNA is TGTGCCAGCAGCCTCCCCCGGGACAGTGGTTATGAAAAACTGTTTTTT. The full variable domain, completed using reference TRBV7-2 and TRBJ1-4, is GAGVSQSPSNKVTEKGKDVELRCDPISGHTALYWYRQSLGQGLEFLIYFQGNSAPDKSGLPSDRFSAERTGGSVSTLTIQRTQQEDSAVYLCASSLPRDSGYEKLFFGSGTQLSVL.

V gene TRBV30 combines with J gene TRBJ2-5; TRBD2 might be the D (5 bases). The CDR3 covers 16 residues. Trimming pared 0 bases from V and 5 bases from J, leaving 19 bases between. Per germline, CDR1 GTSNPN and CDR2 SVGIG (reference sequence). DNA for the CDR3: TGTGCCTGGAGTGTATCAATGACTATTAGAATGGAGACCCAGTACTTC. Encoded protein: CAWSVSMTIRMETQYF.

This chain uses TRBV14 with TRBJ2-2, with 10 bases identical to TRBD1. The CDR3 totals 15 residues. V gave up 1 base and J gave up 5 bases; unmatched junction bases: 1. Per the germline V gene, CDR1 is SGHDN and CDR2 is FVKESK. The CDR3 DNA sequence: TGTGCCAGCAGCCAAGGGACAGGGGGAACCGGGGAGCTGTTTTTT. Its protein product is CASSQGTGGTGELFF.

The chain uses TRBV5-1 and TRBJ2-7; D may be TRBD2 (6 bases). The V end lost 4 bases, the J end lost 3 bases, and 17 bases lay between the germline ends. Germline loops: CDR1 SGHRS, CDR2 YFSETQ. This CDR3 comprises 15 residues. The CDR3 nucleotides read TGCGCCAGCAGCCGGGGGTCAGAACTATACTACGAGCAGTACTTC. Amino acids: CASSRGSELYYEQYF.

The J gene is TRBJ2-1, the V gene TRBV30, with 7 bases matching TRBD1. CDR1 is GTSNPN and CDR2 is SVGIG in the germline V gene (reference sequence). J gave up 5 bases and V 2 bases, and 6 bases lay outside the gene matches. This CDR3 has 14 residues. This CDR3 reads CAWSLQGPDNEQFF. CDR3 bases: TGTGCCTGGAGTCTACAGGGGCCCGACAATGAGCAGTTCTTC.

V usage is TRBV5-5 and J usage is TRBJ2-7; D is possibly TRBD2 (5 bases). V was clipped by 6 bases and J by 5 bases, with 21 bases between them. The CDR3 totals 15 residues. From germline, CDR1 is SGHKS and CDR2 YYEKEE (reference sequence). This CDR3 is CASTRGPAAPDEQYF. The CDR3 region has the DNA TGTGCCAGCACCCGTGGGCCAGCGGCGCCTGACGAGCAGTACTTC.

The rearrangement links TRBV11-3 to TRBJ1-1, with unresolved D. The V end was cut by 1 base, the J end by 3 bases, with 9 bases between. Germline V lookup: CDR1 SGHNT, CDR2 YENEEA. This CDR3 is 14 amino acids long. CDR3 protein: CASSLGPGDTEAFF. In DNA, the CDR3 is TGTGCCAGCAGCTTAGGTCCCGGGGACACTGAAGCTTTCTTT.

This rearrangement joins TRBV4-1 to TRBJ1-2; D perhaps matches TRBD1 (5 bases). The CDR3 consists of 15 residues. CDR1 MGHRA and CDR2 YSYEKL come from the germline V gene. Between the trimmed V and J ends, which lost 0 bases and 0 bases, there was a span of 8 bases. CDR3: CASSQETDPNYGYTF. CDR3 in DNA: TGCGCCAGCAGCCAAGAGACAGACCCTAACTATGGCTACACCTTC.

The V and J genes are TRBV6-6 and TRBJ1-2, with TRBD1 as a possible D gene (5 bases). The CDR3 is made up of 15 amino acids. Trimming shortened V by 0 bases and J by 2 bases, and 10 bases separated the two germline ends. Looked up from germline, CDR1 is MNHNY and CDR2 is SVGAGI (reference sequence). The CDR3, as DNA: TGTGCCAGCAGTTACTCGACAGAGATAAACTATGGCTACACCTTC. Translation: CASSYSTEINYGYTF.

V and J are TRBV20-1 and TRBJ2-5; D uncertain. Deletions cut 4 bases from V and 9 bases from J, with 12 bases between. The CDR3 totals 11 residues. Germline CDR1 DFQATT, CDR2 SNEGSKA (reference sequence). The CDR3 spells CSANSNAPQYF. Here the CDR3 DNA reads TGCAGTGCTAACTCTAACGCGCCCCAGTACTTC.